This is a list of T cell receptor beta chains from one sample in a study of T cell responses to AZD1222 COVID-19 vaccine. Sequencing used immunoSEQ multiplex PCR; TCRdb keeps in-frame clones, though not all of them. Of 90,000 to 120,000 clones in the sample, approximately 92% were seen once. The sample in question was peripheral blood, obtained 28 days after the second AZD1222 dose. Every receptor here comes from an adult who received the AZD1222 COVID-19 vaccine. The CDR3 runs from the conserved cysteine through the conserved F or W. A D gene is named only where the DNA matches it firmly. Size tells how often a clone was seen (once, few, many) or the class of an expanded clone, and some rows leave it out.

D gene: TRBD1; V gene: TRBV18; clone size: NA; J gene: TRBJ1-5; CDR3 DNA: TGTGCCAGCTCACCGACAGGGAATACGGAGCCCCAGCATTTT; CDR3 protein: CASSPTGNTEPQHF
D gene: NA; V gene: TRBV7-8; clone size: NA; J gene: TRBJ1-1; CDR3 DNA: TGTGCCAGCAGATTGGACGTGAACACTGAAGCTTTCTTT; CDR3 protein: CASRLDVNTEAFF
D gene: TRBD2; V gene: TRBV7-8; clone size: NA; J gene: TRBJ2-7; CDR3 DNA: TGTGCCAGCAGCTTAGGCGGGGGAAGAGAGGCCTACGAGCAGTACTTC; CDR3 protein: CASSLGGGREAYEQYF
D gene: NA; V gene: TRBV7-9; clone size: NA; J gene: TRBJ2-6; CDR3 DNA: TGTGCCAGCAGCACTAGAGCAGGGGCTGGGGCCAACGTCCTGACTTTC; CDR3 protein: CASSTRAGAGANVLTF
D gene: TRBD2; V gene: TRBV19; clone size: NA; J gene: TRBJ2-3; CDR3 DNA: TGTGCCAGTAGTGCGGGAGGACTAGCGCCTAGCACAGATACGCAGTATTTT; CDR3 protein: CASSAGGLAPSTDTQYF
D gene: NA; V gene: TRBV9; clone size: NA; J gene: TRBJ1-2; CDR3 DNA: TGTGCCAGCAGCGTAGGACAGATCTATGGCTACACCTTC; CDR3 protein: CASSVGQIYGYTF
D gene: TRBD2; V gene: TRBV6-4; clone size: NA; J gene: TRBJ2-2; CDR3 DNA: TGTGCCAGGGGTCCCGGGACTAGTAACACCGGGGAGCTGTTTTTT; CDR3 protein: CARGPGTSNTGELFF
D gene: NA; V gene: TRBV3-1/TRBV3-2; clone size: NA; J gene: TRBJ2-1; CDR3 DNA: TGTGCCAGCAGCCAGAGACAGGGGAGGGCCTCCTACAATGAGCAGTTCTTC; CDR3 protein: CASSQRQGRASYNEQFF
D gene: NA; V gene: TRBV7-9; clone size: NA; J gene: TRBJ2-7; CDR3 DNA: TGTGCCAGCAGCTTAACCGACTACGAGCAGTACTTC; CDR3 protein: CASSLTDYEQYF
D gene: NA; V gene: TRBV6-2/TRBV6-3; clone size: NA; J gene: TRBJ1-2; CDR3 DNA: TGTGCCAGCAGTTACCCTTCGATCGGTTACACCTTC; CDR3 protein: CASSYPSIGYTF
D gene: TRBD1; V gene: TRBV4-1; clone size: NA; J gene: TRBJ2-7; CDR3 DNA: TGCGCCAGCAGCCACAAGACAGGGCAGGATTTGTACTTC; CDR3 protein: CASSHKTGQDLYF
D gene: NA; V gene: TRBV6-1; clone size: NA; J gene: TRBJ1-4; CDR3 DNA: TGTGCCAGCAGTGTAAGACAGATGGCAACTAATGAAAAACTGTTTTTT; CDR3 protein: CASSVRQMATNEKLFF
D gene: NA; V gene: TRBV15; clone size: NA; J gene: TRBJ1-1; CDR3 DNA: TGTGCCACCAGCAGAGCTCAGTACACTACCGAAGCTTTCTTT; CDR3 protein: CATSRAQYTTEAFF
D gene: NA; V gene: TRBV9; clone size: NA; J gene: TRBJ2-1; CDR3 DNA: TGTGCCAGCACGCCGGGGAGGGGGGTCTCCTACAATGAGCAGTTCTTC; CDR3 protein: CASTPGRGVSYNEQFF
D gene: TRBD2; V gene: TRBV4-3; clone size: NA; J gene: TRBJ2-3; CDR3 DNA: TGCGCCAGCAGCCACCGCGTTGATAGCGGGGTCACAGATACGCAGTATTTT; CDR3 protein: CASSHRVDSGVTDTQYF
D gene: TRBD1; V gene: TRBV7-2; clone size: few; J gene: TRBJ2-4; CDR3 DNA: TGTGCCAGCAGCTTACCTGGGACAGGGATTTACTTC; CDR3 protein: CASSLPGTGIYF
D gene: TRBD1; V gene: TRBV29-1; clone size: NA; J gene: TRBJ1-1; CDR3 DNA: TGCAGCGTTGCGCCGGCAGGGGGAGCGAACACTGAAGCTTTCTTT; CDR3 protein: CSVAPAGGANTEAFF
D gene: NA; V gene: TRBV5-1; clone size: NA; J gene: TRBJ1-1; CDR3 DNA: TGCGCCAGCTCCTCCATGGGCGGGATGACAAACACTGAAGCTTTCTTT; CDR3 protein: CASSSMGGMTNTEAFF
D gene: NA; V gene: TRBV14; clone size: NA; J gene: TRBJ2-1; CDR3 DNA: TGTGCCAGCAGCCTTTCGGGGGGCCTCTACAATGAGCAGTTCTTC; CDR3 protein: CASSLSGGLYNEQFF
D gene: TRBD2; V gene: TRBV29-1; clone size: NA; J gene: TRBJ2-2; CDR3 DNA: TGCCGCGTAGCCGGGACTAGCGGGGGGGGGCTCCCCGGGGAGCTGTTTTTT; CDR3 protein: CRVAGTSGGGLPGELFF
D gene: NA; V gene: TRBV11-3; clone size: NA; J gene: TRBJ2-3; CDR3 DNA: TGTGCCAGCAGCTTAAGGGAACCTAAGGCAGATACGCAGTATTTT; CDR3 protein: CASSLREPKADTQYF
D gene: NA; V gene: TRBV21-1; clone size: few; J gene: TRBJ2-7; CDR3 DNA: TGTGCCAGCAGCAACGCTAGCGGGGGGCCCGCTTGTGAGCAGTACTTC; CDR3 protein: CASSNASGGPACEQYF
D gene: NA; V gene: TRBV28; clone size: NA; J gene: TRBJ1-4; CDR3 DNA: TGTGCCAGCAGTTTTGCCCCTTCTGTTGAAAAACTGTTTTTT; CDR3 protein: CASSFAPSVEKLFF
D gene: NA; V gene: TRBV11-3; clone size: NA; J gene: TRBJ1-1; CDR3 DNA: TGTGCCAGCAGTTCGACCGGGGCTGACACTGAAGCTTTCTTT; CDR3 protein: CASSSTGADTEAFF
D gene: NA; V gene: TRBV12-3/TRBV12-4; clone size: NA; J gene: TRBJ2-2; CDR3 DNA: TGTGCCAGCAGTTTGAAGAGGGCCGGGGAGCTGTTTTTT; CDR3 protein: CASSLKRAGELFF
D gene: NA; V gene: TRBV15; clone size: NA; J gene: TRBJ2-3; CDR3 DNA: TGTGCCACCAGCAGAGATCTTGGCACAGATACGCAGTATTTT; CDR3 protein: CATSRDLGTDTQYF
D gene: NA; V gene: TRBV5-1; clone size: NA; J gene: TRBJ1-2; CDR3 DNA: TGCGCCAGCAGCTTGGAACCAGGGAATAACTATGGCTACACCTTC; CDR3 protein: CASSLEPGNNYGYTF
D gene: NA; V gene: TRBV4-2; clone size: NA; J gene: TRBJ1-1; CDR3 DNA: TGTGCCAGCAGCCAAGATGAAATCGGACAGAACACTGAAGCTTTCTTT; CDR3 protein: CASSQDEIGQNTEAFF
D gene: NA; V gene: TRBV19; clone size: NA; J gene: TRBJ1-2; CDR3 DNA: TGTGCCAGTAGTCCACAACAGCGATTTGGCTACACCTTC; CDR3 protein: CASSPQQRFGYTF
D gene: NA; V gene: TRBV9; clone size: NA; J gene: TRBJ1-6; CDR3 DNA: TGTGCCAGCAGCGAGCCAGGGTTTTCCTATAATTCACCCCTCCACTTT; CDR3 protein: CASSEPGFSYNSPLHF
D gene: NA; V gene: TRBV3-1/TRBV3-2; clone size: NA; J gene: TRBJ2-7; CDR3 DNA: TGTGCCACCCCCCACGAGCAGTACTTC; CDR3 protein: CATPHEQYF
D gene: TRBD1; V gene: TRBV5-1; clone size: NA; J gene: TRBJ1-1; CDR3 DNA: TGCGCCAGCAGACCCGGGACAGGTGATGGTTCCCTTAACACTGAAGCTTTCTTT; CDR3 protein: CASRPGTGDGSLNTEAFF
D gene: TRBD2; V gene: TRBV5-1; clone size: NA; J gene: TRBJ2-7; CDR3 DNA: TGCGCCAGCAGCTTGGGAGGATTAGCGGGATCCCTCACCTACGAGCAGTACTTC; CDR3 protein: CASSLGGLAGSLTYEQYF
D gene: TRBD1; V gene: TRBV6-5; clone size: NA; J gene: TRBJ1-1; CDR3 DNA: TGTGCCAGCAGTCGGGACAGCAACACTGAAGCTTTCTTT; CDR3 protein: CASSRDSNTEAFF
D gene: TRBD1; V gene: TRBV7-7; clone size: once; J gene: TRBJ2-1; CDR3 DNA: TGTGCCAGCAGCTTAGAGGCAGGGGGTTACAATGAGCAGTTCTTC; CDR3 protein: CASSLEAGGYNEQFF